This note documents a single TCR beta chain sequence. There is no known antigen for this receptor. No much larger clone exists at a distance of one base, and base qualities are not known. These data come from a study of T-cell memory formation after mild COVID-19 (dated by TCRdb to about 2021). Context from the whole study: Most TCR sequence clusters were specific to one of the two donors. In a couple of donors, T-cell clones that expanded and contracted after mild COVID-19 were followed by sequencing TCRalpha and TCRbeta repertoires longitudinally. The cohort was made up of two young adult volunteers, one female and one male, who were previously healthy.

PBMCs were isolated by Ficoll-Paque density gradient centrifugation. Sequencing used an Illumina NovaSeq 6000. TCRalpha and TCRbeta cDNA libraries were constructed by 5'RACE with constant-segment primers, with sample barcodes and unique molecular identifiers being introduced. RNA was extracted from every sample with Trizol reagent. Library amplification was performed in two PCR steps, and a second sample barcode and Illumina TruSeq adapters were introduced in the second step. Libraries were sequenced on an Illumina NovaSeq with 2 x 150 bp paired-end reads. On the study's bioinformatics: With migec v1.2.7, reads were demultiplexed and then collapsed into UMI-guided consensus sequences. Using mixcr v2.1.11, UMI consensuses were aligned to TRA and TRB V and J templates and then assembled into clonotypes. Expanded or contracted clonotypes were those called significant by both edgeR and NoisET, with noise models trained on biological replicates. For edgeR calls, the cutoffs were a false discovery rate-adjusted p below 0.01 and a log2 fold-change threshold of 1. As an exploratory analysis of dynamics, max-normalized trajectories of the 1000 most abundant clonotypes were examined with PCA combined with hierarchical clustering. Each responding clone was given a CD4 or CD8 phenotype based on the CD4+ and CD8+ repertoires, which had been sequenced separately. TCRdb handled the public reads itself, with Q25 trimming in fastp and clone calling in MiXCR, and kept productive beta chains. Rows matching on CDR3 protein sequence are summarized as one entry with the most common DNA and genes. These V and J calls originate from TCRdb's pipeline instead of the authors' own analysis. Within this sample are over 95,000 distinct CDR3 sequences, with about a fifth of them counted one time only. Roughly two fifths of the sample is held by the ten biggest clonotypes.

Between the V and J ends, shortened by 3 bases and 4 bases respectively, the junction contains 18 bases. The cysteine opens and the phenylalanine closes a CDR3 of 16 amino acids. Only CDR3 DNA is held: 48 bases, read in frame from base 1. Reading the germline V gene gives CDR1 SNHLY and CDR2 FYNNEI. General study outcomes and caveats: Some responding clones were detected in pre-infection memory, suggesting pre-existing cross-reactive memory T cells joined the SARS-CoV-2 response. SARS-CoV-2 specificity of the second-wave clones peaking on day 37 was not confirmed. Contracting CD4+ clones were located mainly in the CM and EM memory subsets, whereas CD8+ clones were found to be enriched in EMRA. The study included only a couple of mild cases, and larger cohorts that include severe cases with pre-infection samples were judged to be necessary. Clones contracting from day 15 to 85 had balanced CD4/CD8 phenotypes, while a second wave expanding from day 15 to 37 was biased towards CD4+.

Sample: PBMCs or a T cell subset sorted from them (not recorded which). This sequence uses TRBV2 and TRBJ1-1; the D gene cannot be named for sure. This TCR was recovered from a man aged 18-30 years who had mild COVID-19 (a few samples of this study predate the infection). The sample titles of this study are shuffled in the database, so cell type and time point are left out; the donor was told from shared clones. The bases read TGTGCCAGCAGTGACCCCTATAAGGGAGGGATCACTGAAGCTTTCTTT. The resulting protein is CASSDPYKGGITEAFF.